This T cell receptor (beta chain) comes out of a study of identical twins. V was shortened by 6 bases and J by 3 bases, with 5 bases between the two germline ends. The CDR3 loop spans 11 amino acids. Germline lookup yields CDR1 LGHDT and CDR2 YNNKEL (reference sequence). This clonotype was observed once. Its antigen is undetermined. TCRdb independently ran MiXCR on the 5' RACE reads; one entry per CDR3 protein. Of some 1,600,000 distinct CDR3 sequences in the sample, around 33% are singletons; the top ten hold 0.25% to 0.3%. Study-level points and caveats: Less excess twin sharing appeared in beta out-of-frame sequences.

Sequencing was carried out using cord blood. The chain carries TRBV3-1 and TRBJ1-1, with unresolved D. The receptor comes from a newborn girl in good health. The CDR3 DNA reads TGTGCCAGCAGTCACCACACTGAAGCTTTCTTT. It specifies CASSHHTEAFF. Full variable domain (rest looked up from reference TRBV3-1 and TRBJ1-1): DTAVSQTPKYLVTQMGNDKSIKCEQNLGHDTMYWYKQDSKKFLKIMFSYNNKELIINETVPNRFSPKSPDKAHLNLHINSLELGDSAVYFCASSHHTEAFFGQGTRLTVV.